This T cell receptor (beta chain) was sequenced during a study of blood T cell repertoires in COVID-19. Study summary: Whether acute or convalescent, the COVID-19 samples came from the United States, Italy and Spain. T cells, B-cell-depleted T cells, or PBMCs supplied cDNA or gDNA.

The CDR3 length is 15 residues. The trim removed 4 bases at V and 0 bases at J, leaving 3 bases unmatched. Germline V gene sequence: CDR1 SGDLS, CDR2 YYNGEE. Original processing notes: Reference gene primer amplification yielded estimated nucleated cell counts. Data came from immunoSEQ multiplex PCR; TCRdb stores just in-frame clones and leaves some out. D and trimming come from the DNA, and the V and J calls and clone size come from that table. Seen here are around 700,000 clones, 85% to 90% observed once, and the top ten hold approximately 0.25%. The source is a woman younger than 35 with acute or convalescent COVID-19. V is TRBV9 and J is TRBJ2-7; 11 bases map to TRBD2. Sequencing was performed on peripheral blood. The CDR3 coding sequence is TGTGCCAGCAGCCTTAGCGGGGGGGGCTCCTACGAGCAGTACTTC. It codes for CASSLSGGGSYEQYF.